There are many counts of the clone carrying this T cell receptor (beta chain). What it recognizes is unknown. Time point of the sample: persistent/refractory GD, antithyroid drugs over 5 years with positive TRAb. RNA isolated from PBMCs was used to make the TCR library. The junction had 15 bases not matched to a gene; V was cut back by 0 bases and J by 7 bases. Germline V lookup: CDR1 LNHNV, CDR2 YYDKDF (reference sequence). The CDR3 contains 18 residues. The data derive from a study of regulatory T cells in long-lasting Graves disease. TCR beta libraries were built with iRepertoire HTBI primers and Arm-PCR of CDR3 regions. TCRdb re-analysed the multiplex PCR reads in MiXCR, keeping a single row per CDR3 protein. The sample carries around 450,000 distinct CDR3 sequences, around a fifth recorded once. The study's findings and limits: Those with persistent disease had in common more public clonotypes (fewer than 3,000) than new patients (around 910). The TCR repertoire of persistent Graves' patients was less diverse than that of newly diagnosed ones. TRBV28, TRBJ1-2 and TRBJ2-5 were segments that persistent disease favored. Peripheral blood was the sole material, not thyroid tissue.

This chain uses TRBV15 with TRBJ1-2; 9 nucleotides align to TRBD1. The sequence came from a female donor with Graves disease. The sample was peripheral blood mononuclear cells (PBMCs), taken when the disease was refractory, from a patient treated with antithyroid drugs. The CDR3 region is CATSRDHAPGDREGGYTF. CDR3 nucleotide sequence: TGTGCCACCAGCAGAGACCATGCCCCGGGGGACAGGGAAGGTGGCTACACCTTC.